The 30 T cell receptor beta chains given below trace back to one sample, sequenced in a study of blood T cell repertoires in COVID-19. The repertoire was sequenced with immunoSEQ multiplex PCR; TCRdb's copy has only in-frame clones and lacks some. Of more than 300,000 clones in the sample, 88% were seen once. Sequenced input: PBMCs or T cells enriched from blood (not recorded which). The receptor set was obtained from a woman aged 18-29 years who had recovered from COVID-19.

V gene TRBV4-3 combines with J gene TRBJ1-6; D perhaps matches TRBD1 (6 bases). The germline V gene has CDR1 LGHNA and CDR2 YSLEER. The CDR3 runs 19 residues. The germline V and J ends were trimmed by 1 base and 9 bases, with 25 bases remaining between them. The CDR3, as DNA: TGCGCCAGCAGCCAAGTAAGGGGCGGCAGGGGTCAAGAATCTTCACCCCTCCACTTT. The encoded protein is CASSQVRGGRGQESSPLHF.

V usage is TRBV10-2 and J usage is TRBJ1-4; the D is unclear. The germline V gene encodes CDR1 WSHSY and CDR2 SAAADI. V gave up 0 bases and J gave up 5 bases, with 10 bases separating them. This CDR3 has 15 amino acids. CDR3 DNA sequence: TGCGCCAGCAGTGAGTCGGGCCAGATGAATGAAAAACTGTTTTTT. Its translation is CASSESGQMNEKLFF.

The chain has TRBV11-2 and TRBJ1-6; possibly TRBD1 for D (5 bases). Germline V lookup: CDR1 SGHAT, CDR2 FQNNGV. Trimming took 1 base from V and 6 from J, leaving 13 bases between them. The CDR3 runs to 16 residues. The chain's CDR3 is CASSLVAGRGNSPLHF. The CDR3 DNA sequence: TGTGCCAGCAGCTTAGTGGCGGGACGAGGTAATTCACCCCTCCACTTT.

This clone was picked up one time. This chain joins TRBV5-5 and TRBJ2-3, with TRBD1 identical over 7 bases. The CDR3 runs 16 residues. Looked up from germline, CDR1 is SGHKS and CDR2 is YYEKEE (reference sequence). J was trimmed by 0 bases and V by 4 bases; bases with no gene match: 8. The CDR3 spells CASSTLTGRSTDTQYF. The CDR3 DNA reads as TGTGCCAGCAGCACCCTGACAGGGCGAAGCACAGATACGCAGTATTTT.

The chain couples TRBV9 to TRBJ1-1; 7 bases agree with TRBD1. V shed 3 bases, J shed 2 bases, and the junction held 7 bases outside the gene matches. From germline, CDR1 is SGDLS and CDR2 YYNGEE. CDR3 length equals 15 residues. CDR3 residues: CASSALGTANTEAFF. CDR3 nucleotide sequence: TGTGCCAGCAGCGCCTTGGGGACAGCTAACACTGAAGCTTTCTTT. Full variable domain (rest looked up from reference TRBV9 and TRBJ1-1): DSGVTQTPKHLITATGQRVTLRCSPRSGDLSVYWYQQSLDQGLQFLIQYYNGEERAKGNILERFSAQQFPDLHSELNLSSLELGDSALYFCASSALGTANTEAFFGQGTRLTVV.

The chain links TRBV5-4 to TRBJ2-5; 8 nucleotides line up with TRBD2. The CDR3 is made up of 15 amino acids. Germline loops: CDR1 SGHNT, CDR2 YYREEE (reference sequence). The V and J ends lost 4 bases and 4 bases, in that order; junction bases with no gene match: 9. CDR3 sequence (DNA): TGTGCCAGCAGCCCCGGGGAGCGGGGGATAGAGACCCAGTACTTC. It translates to CASSPGERGIETQYF.

The sample holds a few counts of this clone. The V call is TRBV2, the J call TRBJ1-1; D is unresolved. Germline V gene sequence: CDR1 SNHLY, CDR2 FYNNEI. V was clipped by 8 bases and J by 1 base, with 11 bases between them. The CDR3 has 13 amino acids. CDR3 region: CASEDEGNTEAFF. CDR3 DNA: TGTGCCAGCGAAGACGAGGGGAACACTGAAGCTTTCTTT.

Comments on this clone: The same CDR3 can be traced to other DNA sequences in this sample. This sequence joins TRBV6-2 or TRBV6-3 and TRBJ1-2; 8 nucleotides agree with TRBD1. J was trimmed by 2 bases and V by 4 bases; bases with no gene match: 3. The CDR3 is 14 amino acids. Germline lookup yields CDR1 MNHEY and CDR2 SVGEGT. CDR3 sequence (DNA): TGTGCCAGCAGTTTCCGGACAGGGAACTATGGCTACACCTTC. This sequence encodes CASSFRTGNYGYTF.

This sequence joins TRBV12-3 or TRBV12-4 and TRBJ2-1; D is unclear. Trimming removed 2 bases at V and 9 bases at J, with 5 bases between. The CDR3 runs 11 residues. The CDR3 loop reads CASSLKSEQFF. DNA for the CDR3: TGTGCCAGCAGTTTAAAGAGTGAGCAGTTCTTC.

The CDR3 here is CASSPGTGASYEQYF. The CDR3 nucleotides are TGTGCCAGCAGTCCCGGGACAGGGGCTTCCTACGAGCAGTACTTC. The chain uses TRBV27 and TRBJ2-7; TRBD1 agrees at 10 bases. Germline CDR1 is MNHEY and CDR2 is SMNVEV (reference sequence). This CDR3 comprises 15 residues. J lost 1 base, V lost 5 bases, and 5 bases had no gene match.

This rearrangement joins TRBV5-1 to TRBJ1-1, with 7 nucleotides matching TRBD1. Germline V lookup: CDR1 SGHRS, CDR2 YFSETQ. The CDR3 totals 13 residues. J gave up 4 bases and V 5 bases, and 5 bases lay outside the gene matches. This CDR3 reads CASRSTGSTEAFF. CDR3 nucleotide sequence: TGCGCCAGCAGGTCGACAGGGAGCACTGAAGCTTTCTTT.

The sample holds one count of this clone. The chain uses TRBV10-2 and TRBJ2-7; D is perhaps TRBD1 (5 bases). This CDR3 comprises 14 residues. Germline V gene data show CDR1 as WSHSY and CDR2 as SAAADI. V lost 9 bases to trimming and J lost 0 bases, with 15 bases between them. CDR3 sequence reads: CASFRGKSSYEQYF. CDR3 in DNA: TGCGCCAGTTTTAGGGGAAAGAGCTCCTACGAGCAGTACTTC.

Comments on this clone: One junction end disagrees with the germline gene, perhaps due to a read error. The CDR3 here is CSIRGAGTPLF. The CDR3 nucleotides are TGCAGCATCCGGGGTGCCGGGACACCTCTCTTC. V and J are TRBV29-1 and TRBJ2-7; D perhaps matches TRBD1 (6 bases). CDR1 and CDR2 from the germline V gene are SQVTM and ANQGSEA. This CDR3 has 11 amino acids.

CDR3 protein: CASTLGAVHTEAFF. Here the CDR3 DNA reads TGTGCCAGCACCTTAGGGGCGGTACACACTGAAGCTTTCTTT. The chain carries TRBV6-5 and TRBJ1-1; TRBD1 might be the D (5 bases). Germline V lookup: CDR1 MNHEY, CDR2 SVGAGI. Trimming removed 7 bases from V and 3 bases from J, with 15 bases in between. The CDR3 is made up of 14 amino acids.

The chain combines TRBV7-9 with TRBJ1-6; 7 nucleotides align to TRBD1. The CDR3 consists of 15 residues. Germline assignment: CDR1 SEHNR and CDR2 FQNEAQ (reference sequence). V was clipped by 6 bases and J by 0 bases; unmatched bases: 2. The chain's CDR3 is CASSDRASYNSPLHF. CDR3 DNA sequence: TGTGCCAGCAGTGACAGGGCCTCCTATAATTCACCCCTCCACTTT. The complete variable domain, with remaining parts taken from reference TRBV7-9 and TRBJ1-6, reads DTGVSQNPRHKITKRGQNVTFRCDPISEHNRLYWYRQTLGQGPEFLTYFQNEAQLEKSRLLSDRFSAERPKGSFSTLEIQRTEQGDSAMYLCASSDRASYNSPLHFGNGTRLTVT.

The rearrangement uses TRBV6-5 and TRBJ1-4; possibly TRBD1 for D (6 bases). CDR1 and CDR2 (germline): MNHEY, SVGAGI. Trimming took 0 bases from V and 4 from J, leaving 12 bases between them. This CDR3 is 16 amino acids long. The CDR3 region has the DNA TGTGCCAGCAGTTACTCCCTGACAGGTCTTAATGAAAAACTGTTTTTT. Its translation: CASSYSLTGLNEKLFF.

This CDR3 reads CASSLVWGERTEAFF. The CDR3 nucleotides read TGTGCCAGCAGCTTAGTATGGGGGGAAAGGACTGAAGCTTTCTTT. The chain uses TRBV7-2 and TRBJ1-1, with D possibly being TRBD1 (5 bases). V was trimmed by 1 base and J by 5 bases, leaving 14 bases between them. This CDR3 spans 15 amino acids. Germline lookup yields CDR1 SGHTA and CDR2 FQGNSA.

CDR3 nucleotides: TGTGCCTGGAGTGGGACTACCACCTACAATGAGCAGTTCTTC. This gives the protein CAWSGTTTYNEQFF. J is TRBJ2-1 and V is TRBV30, with D possibly matching TRBD2 (6 bases). Trimming removed 1 base at V and 2 bases at J, with 9 bases between. This CDR3 has 14 residues. Per the germline V gene, CDR1 is GTSNPN and CDR2 is SVGIG (reference sequence). Combining the CDR3 with reference TRBV30 and TRBJ2-1 gives the whole variable domain SQTIHQWPATLVQPVGSPLSLECTVEGTSNPNLYWYRQAAGRGLQLLFYSVGIGQISSEVPQNLSASRPQDRQFILSSKKLLLSDSGFYLCAWSGTTTYNEQFFGPGTRLTVL.

Remarks on this clone: This sample includes further DNA sequences coding for the same CDR3. CDR3 DNA sequence: TGTGCCAGCAGCGTAGCAGGGGCGGGCAATCAGCCCCAGCATTTT. Amino acids: CASSVAGAGNQPQHF. V usage is TRBV9 and J usage is TRBJ1-5, with a tentative D call TRBD1 (6 bases). The CDR3 length is 15 residues. The germline V gene encodes CDR1 SGDLS and CDR2 YYNGEE. The V end lost 0 bases, the J end lost 2 bases, and 9 bases lay between the germline ends.

This clone was counted a single time. The chain joins TRBV25-1 to TRBJ1-1; possibly TRBD1 for D (6 bases). Germline CDR1 reads MGHDK; CDR2 reads SYGVNS. The CDR3 is made up of 15 amino acids. Trimming took off 6 bases at V and 3 bases at J, with 17 bases between the two ends. CDR3 in amino acids: CASSRDISGDTEAFF. The DNA of the CDR3 is TGTGCCAGCAGCAGGGACATAAGCGGGGACACTGAAGCTTTCTTT.

This chain links TRBV5-1 with TRBJ2-7, with 9 bases lining up with TRBD1. Trimming cost V 4 bases and J 5 bases; bases outside gene matches: 7. Germline CDR1 is SGHRS and CDR2 is YFSETQ. CDR3 length equals 14 residues. The CDR3 nucleotides read TGCGCCAGCAGCAGGGGACAGGGTATAGACGAGCAGTACTTC. Its translation is CASSRGQGIDEQYF.

This CDR3 reads CASNPGRGGENIQYF. The DNA for the CDR3 is TGTGCCAGCAACCCAGGGAGAGGGGGTGAAAACATTCAGTACTTC. The chain links TRBV11-2 to TRBJ2-4, with a tentative D call TRBD1 (6 bases). The CDR3 has 15 residues. V shed 7 bases and J shed 5 bases, with 18 bases lying between them. Looked up from germline, CDR1 is SGHAT and CDR2 is FQNNGV.

The V and J genes are TRBV6-2 or TRBV6-3 and TRBJ2-3, with 7 bases aligning to TRBD2. Unmatched junction bases numbered 7, after V lost 5 bases and J lost 2 bases. Per germline, CDR1 MNHEY and CDR2 SVGEGT. This CDR3 contains 15 residues. Written as DNA, the CDR3 is TGTGCCAGCAGTAGTAGCGGGTCTTACACAGATACGCAGTATTTT. Its translation is CASSSSGSYTDTQYF.

With respect to this clone: Different DNA sequences within this sample yield the same CDR3. The chain has TRBV5-1 and TRBJ1-1; D is unresolved. The CDR3 covers 13 residues. From germline, CDR1 is SGHRS and CDR2 YFSETQ. Trimming stripped 1 base from V and 1 base from J, with 5 bases between. As DNA, the CDR3 is TGCGCCAGCAGCTTGACACCGAACACTGAAGCTTTCTTT. This gives the protein CASSLTPNTEAFF.

The J gene is TRBJ1-4, the V gene TRBV6-5, with 7 positions matching TRBD1. CDR3 length equals 12 residues. CDR1 and CDR2 from the germline V gene are MNHEY and SVGAGI. V dropped 8 bases and J dropped 4; count of bases not matched to a gene: 1. CDR3 in amino acids: CASGDSNEKLFF. The CDR3 DNA reads as TGTGCCAGCGGGGACAGTAATGAAAAACTGTTTTTT.

This clone was detected only once. V and J are TRBV6-1 and TRBJ2-5; 8 bases fit TRBD2. The CDR3 extends over 15 amino acids. The germline CDR1 and CDR2 sequences are MNHNS and SASEGT. J was trimmed by 5 bases and V by 3 bases; bases with no gene match: 8. The CDR3 sequence: CASSERGGCRETQYF. In DNA form, the CDR3 reads TGTGCCAGCAGTGAGCGCGGGGGGTGTAGGGAGACCCAGTACTTC.

The rearrangement links TRBV25-1 to TRBJ1-6; maybe TRBD1 (5 bases). The CDR3 consists of 11 residues. Per the germline V gene, CDR1 is MGHDK and CDR2 is SYGVNS. The V gene lost 5 bases and the J gene lost 9 bases, with 5 bases spanning the gap. For the CDR3, the DNA is TGTGCCAGCAGTCAGGGTTCACCCCTCCACTTT. Protein product: CASSQGSPLHF. Filled out from reference TRBV25-1 and TRBJ1-6, the complete variable domain reads EADIYQTPRYLVIGTGKKITLECSQTMGHDKMYWYQQDPGMELHLIHYSYGVNSTEKGDLSSESTVSRIRTEHFPLTLESARPSHTSQYLCASSQGSPLHFGNGTRLTVT.

The V and J genes are TRBV9 and TRBJ2-7; D ambiguous. The V gene lost 4 bases and the J gene lost 1 base, with 6 bases spanning the gap. The germline CDR1 and CDR2 sequences are SGDLS and YYNGEE. This CDR3 spans 12 amino acids. The CDR3 bases are TGTGCCAGCAGCCCTACTTCCTACGAGCAGTACTTC. Protein sequence: CASSPTSYEQYF.

The J gene is TRBJ2-3, the V gene TRBV9; TRBD2 matches at 7 bases. V lost 2 bases, J lost 9 bases, and 12 bases stayed unmatched. The CDR3 is 15 residues long. Germline V gene data show CDR1 as SGDLS and CDR2 as YYNGEE. The CDR3 reads CASSVGASGEWTQYF. The DNA for the CDR3 is TGTGCCAGCAGCGTTGGGGCTAGCGGCGAATGGACGCAGTATTTT.

The V and J genes are TRBV12-5 and TRBJ1-5; D gene unclear. CDR1 and CDR2 from the germline V gene are LGHNT and FRNRAP. The CDR3 covers 16 residues. Trimming removed 3 bases from V and 3 bases from J, with 15 bases in between. This CDR3 is CASGFSHSHLNQPQHF. The CDR3 nucleotides are TGTGCTAGTGGTTTCTCTCACAGCCATCTCAATCAGCCCCAGCATTTT.